This T cell receptor beta chain was identified during a study of identical twins. V dropped 6 bases and J dropped 4 bases, with 12 bases sitting between them. The CDR3 loop spans 12 amino acids. Germline loops: CDR1 DFQATT, CDR2 SNEGSKA (reference sequence). From the 5' RACE reads, TCRdb called clonotypes with MiXCR, one entry per CDR3 protein. The sample lists 450,000 or so distinct CDR3 sequences, 13% to 15% occurring once. The data also belong to a second study, concerning yellow fever vaccine responses in identical twins.

This clonotype was obtained from a woman between 18 and 30 years old in good health. Material for sequencing was CD4+ T cells sorted from blood. The gene calls are TRBV20-1 and TRBJ1-2; D is unresolved. This CDR3 is CSAWNDAYGYTF. In DNA, the CDR3 is TGCAGTGCCTGGAACGACGCCTATGGCTACACCTTC.